This TCR beta chain was captured in a study of blood T cells in healthy people across ages. Primed by a sample-barcoded 5' primer and a J-beta primer mix, a second PCR proceeded for about 6 to 12 cycles. TCRdb re-called the 5' RACE reads through MiXCR, storing one row per CDR3 protein. Seen here are around 1,500,000 distinct CDR3 sequences, 42% observed once, and the top ten hold 7% to 9.5%. The ends were cut back, 2 bases at V and 5 bases at J, with 8 bases in the middle. From germline, CDR1 is SGHRS and CDR2 YFSETQ. There are 13 residues in the CDR3. This clonotype was observed a few times. Its antigen is undetermined. Study-level points and caveats: Long-lived and aged donors differed, with more naive CD4+ cells and higher diversity in the long-lived.

Every sample yielded at least 6 million isolated PBMCs. This receptor was obtained from a woman aged 18-35 years in good health. The sequenced material came from blood. The V and J genes are TRBV5-1 and TRBJ2-1; TRBD2 is a possible D gene (6 bases). The CDR3 region has the DNA TGCGCCAGCAGCTTCCGACTAGACAATGAGCAGTTCTTC. Protein: CASSFRLDNEQFF. The full variable domain, rest sourced from reference TRBV5-1 and TRBJ2-1, is KAGVTQTPRYLIKTRGQQVTLSCSPISGHRSVSWYQQTPGQGLQFLFEYFSETQRNKGNFPGRFSGRQFSNSRSEMNVSTLELGDSALYLCASSFRLDNEQFFGPGTRLTVL.